Listed below are T cell receptor beta chains from one sample, sequenced in a study of blood T cell repertoires in COVID-19. Here immunoSEQ multiplex PCR was the method, and the copy in TCRdb shows in-frame clones only, minus some. The data show roughly 250,000 clones, 75% to 95% seen once. The sample taken for sequencing was PBMCs or T cells enriched from blood (not recorded which). The origin of the receptors is a woman aged 18 to 35 who had recovered from COVID-19. Each CDR3 is given with its conserved first and last residue. The D gene is left open where the match is weak. Not all rows give a size; the values are once, few, many and, for expanded clones, a class.

size: -; V: TRBV11-2; J: TRBJ1-4; D: -; CDR3: CASSLSVTTNEKLFF; DNA: TGTGCCAGCAGCCTCAGCGTCACAACTAATGAAAAACTGTTTTTT
size: -; V: TRBV11-3; J: TRBJ2-1; D: TRBD2; CDR3: CASSRGTSGSNEQFF; DNA: TGTGCCAGCAGCAGGGGGACTAGCGGGAGCAATGAGCAGTTCTTC
size: -; V: TRBV2; J: TRBJ2-7; D: TRBD1; CDR3: CASQNRGSSYEQYF; DNA: TGTGCCAGCCAAAACAGGGGTAGCTCCTACGAGCAGTACTTC
size: -; V: TRBV18; J: TRBJ2-7; D: -; CDR3: CASSPAVYEQYF; DNA: TGTGCCAGCTCACCGGCGGTTTACGAGCAGTACTTC
size: -; V: TRBV15; J: TRBJ1-2; D: -; CDR3: CATSRQTGSYGYTF; DNA: TGTGCCACCAGCAGACAAACAGGGTCCTATGGCTACACCTTC
size: -; V: TRBV6-5; J: TRBJ1-1; D: TRBD1; CDR3: CASSLGQAVTEAFF; DNA: TGTGCCAGCAGTTTGGGACAGGCCGTCACTGAAGCTTTCTTT
size: -; V: TRBV4-3; J: TRBJ1-4; D: TRBD1; CDR3: CASSQGDRVGNEKLFF; DNA: TGCGCCAGCAGCCAAGGGGACAGGGTTGGTAATGAAAAACTGTTTTTT
size: -; V: TRBV13; J: TRBJ1-2; D: -; CDR3: CASSLGRQDYGYTF; DNA: TGTGCCAGCAGCTTAGGCCGGCAGGACTATGGCTACACCTTC
size: -; V: TRBV5-6; J: TRBJ2-7; D: -; CDR3: CASSAGFYEQYF; DNA: TGTGCCAGCAGCGCCGGTTTCTACGAGCAGTACTTC
size: -; V: TRBV19; J: TRBJ1-5; D: TRBD1; CDR3: CASSVRQGNQPQHF; DNA: TGTGCCAGTAGCGTGAGACAGGGGAATCAGCCCCAGCATTTT
size: -; V: TRBV6-4; J: TRBJ1-1; D: -; CDR3: CASSDSGTANTEAFF; DNA: TGTGCCAGCAGTGACAGCGGGACGGCTAACACTGAAGCTTTCTTT
size: -; V: TRBV19; J: TRBJ1-4; D: -; CDR3: CASSIVPGVGEKLFF; DNA: TGTGCCAGTAGTATCGTTCCAGGGGTGGGTGAAAAACTGTTTTTT
size: -; V: TRBV4-2; J: TRBJ2-1; D: -; CDR3: CASSRGLNEQFF; DNA: TGTGCCAGCAGCCGGGGCCTCAATGAGCAGTTCTTC
size: -; V: TRBV27; J: TRBJ1-1; D: TRBD1; CDR3: CASSHGTGEAFF; DNA: TGTGCCAGCAGTCACGGGACAGGCGAAGCTTTCTTT
size: -; V: TRBV10-3; J: TRBJ2-1; D: TRBD2; CDR3: CAISYDRGLPSYNEQFF; DNA: TGTGCCATCAGTTATGATAGGGGACTACCCTCCTACAATGAGCAGTTCTTC
size: -; V: TRBV27; J: TRBJ2-1; D: -; CDR3: CASSSQGNPYNEQFF; DNA: TGTGCCAGCAGTTCCCAGGGTAATCCCTACAATGAGCAGTTCTTC
size: -; V: TRBV14; J: TRBJ2-1; D: -; CDR3: CASSHPGTGKSSYNEQFF; DNA: TGTGCCAGCAGCCACCCAGGGACTGGTAAGAGCTCCTACAATGAGCAGTTCTTC
size: -; V: TRBV19; J: TRBJ1-5; D: -; CDR3: CASSIERARGVNQPQHF; DNA: TGTGCCAGTAGTATAGAAAGGGCCAGGGGCGTCAATCAGCCCCAGCATTTT
size: -; V: TRBV28; J: TRBJ2-7; D: -; CDR3: CASSWRGGEQYF; DNA: TGTGCCAGCAGTTGGAGGGGAGGCGAGCAGTACTTC
size: few; V: TRBV28; J: TRBJ1-3; D: TRBD1; CDR3: CASSTPTGHIYF; DNA: TGTGCCAGCAGTACCCCGACAGGGCACATATATTTT
size: -; V: TRBV2; J: TRBJ1-2; D: -; CDR3: CASSEYAGRYTF; DNA: TGTGCCAGCAGTGAATACGCAGGGCGCTACACCTTC
size: -; V: TRBV6-5; J: TRBJ1-5; D: -; CDR3: CASTHGAGQPQHF; DNA: TGTGCCAGCACACACGGAGCGGGTCAGCCCCAGCATTTT
size: -; V: TRBV18; J: TRBJ1-4; D: -; CDR3: CASSPREGDEKLFF; DNA: TGTGCCAGCTCACCAAGGGAGGGGGACGAAAAACTGTTTTTT
size: -; V: TRBV12-3/TRBV12-4; J: TRBJ1-2; D: -; CDR3: CASSFNSFYGYTF; DNA: TGTGCCAGCAGTTTTAACAGTTTCTATGGCTACACCTTC
size: once; V: TRBV5-8; J: TRBJ1-2; D: -; CDR3: CASSPAPGSRYGYTF; DNA: TGTGCCAGCAGCCCCGCCCCCGGTTCCCGTTATGGCTACACCTTC
size: -; V: TRBV19; J: TRBJ1-2; D: -; CDR3: CASSIGDYYGYTF; DNA: TGTGCCAGTAGTATCGGGGATTACTATGGCTACACCTTC
size: -; V: TRBV11-3; J: TRBJ2-3; D: TRBD2; CDR3: CASSAGPVAGALLQYF; DNA: TGTGCCAGCAGCGCGGGTCCTGTAGCGGGGGCCCTTCTTCAGTATTTT
size: -; V: TRBV4-1; J: TRBJ2-7; D: TRBD1; CDR3: CASSQVQGVAYEQYF; DNA: TGCGCCAGCAGCCAAGTACAGGGGGTGGCCTACGAGCAGTACTTC
size: -; V: TRBV28; J: TRBJ1-5; D: TRBD1; CDR3: CASSSVADRGHQPQHF; DNA: TGTGCCAGCAGTAGCGTTGCGGACAGGGGTCATCAGCCCCAGCATTTT
size: few; V: TRBV7-2; J: TRBJ1-4; D: TRBD1; CDR3: CASSTGTGHGKLFF; DNA: TGTGCCAGCAGCACCGGGACAGGTCATGGAAAACTGTTTTTT
size: -; V: TRBV15; J: TRBJ1-1; D: TRBD1; CDR3: CATSRDRGRTEAFF; DNA: TGTGCCACCAGCAGGGACAGGGGGCGTACTGAAGCTTTCTTT
size: -; V: TRBV4-2; J: TRBJ1-5; D: TRBD1; CDR3: CASSQEQGQPQHF; DNA: TGTGCCAGCAGCCAGGAACAGGGGCAGCCCCAGCATTTT
size: -; V: TRBV19; J: TRBJ1-5; D: TRBD1; CDR3: CASSIDGTGVNQPQHF; DNA: TGTGCCAGTAGTATAGATGGGACAGGGGTTAATCAGCCCCAGCATTTT
size: -; V: TRBV27; J: TRBJ2-3; D: -; CDR3: CASRFSSSTDTQYF; DNA: TGTGCCAGCAGATTTAGCAGTAGCACAGATACGCAGTATTTT
size: -; V: TRBV3-1/TRBV3-2; J: TRBJ2-1; D: -; CDR3: CASSQGGNEQFF; DNA: TGTGCCAGCAGCCAAGGAGGGAATGAGCAGTTCTTC
size: -; V: TRBV5-1; J: TRBJ2-7; D: TRBD2; CDR3: CASTMTSGGYEQYF; DNA: TGCGCCAGCACCATGACTAGCGGGGGATACGAGCAGTACTTC
size: -; V: TRBV6-5; J: TRBJ2-2; D: TRBD1; CDR3: CASTGTENTGELFF; DNA: TGTGCCAGCACCGGGACAGAGAACACCGGGGAGCTGTTTTTT
size: -; V: TRBV7-9; J: TRBJ1-1; D: -; CDR3: CASRRGMNTEAFF; DNA: TGTGCCAGCAGAAGGGGAATGAACACTGAAGCTTTCTTT
size: -; V: TRBV15; J: TRBJ2-1; D: -; CDR3: CATSRGLLSSSYNEQFF; DNA: TGTGCCACCAGCAGAGGGCTGCTCTCCAGCTCCTACAATGAGCAGTTCTTC
size: few; V: TRBV5-8; J: TRBJ2-2; D: -; CDR3: CASSLPATEFPTGELFF; DNA: TGTGCCAGCAGCTTGCCCGCTACAGAATTCCCCACCGGGGAGCTGTTTTTT
size: -; V: TRBV2; J: TRBJ1-5; D: -; CDR3: CASGRVGQPQHF; DNA: TGTGCCAGCGGGAGGGTAGGCCAGCCCCAGCATTTT
size: -; V: TRBV27; J: TRBJ1-4; D: -; CDR3: CASSPWGGGSGKLFF; DNA: TGTGCCAGCAGTCCCTGGGGGGGAGGAAGCGGAAAACTGTTTTTT
size: -; V: TRBV9; J: TRBJ2-3; D: TRBD2; CDR3: CASSVATSGITDTQYF; DNA: TGTGCCAGCAGCGTAGCTACTAGCGGGATCACAGATACGCAGTATTTT
size: -; V: TRBV6-5; J: TRBJ2-7; D: TRBD1; CDR3: CASLFTGTGTYEQYF; DNA: TGTGCCAGCCTATTTACCGGGACAGGGACCTACGAGCAGTACTTC
size: -; V: TRBV2; J: TRBJ1-2; D: -; CDR3: CASSEEGGFPYYGYTF; DNA: TGTGCCAGCAGTGAAGAGGGAGGATTTCCATACTATGGCTACACCTTC